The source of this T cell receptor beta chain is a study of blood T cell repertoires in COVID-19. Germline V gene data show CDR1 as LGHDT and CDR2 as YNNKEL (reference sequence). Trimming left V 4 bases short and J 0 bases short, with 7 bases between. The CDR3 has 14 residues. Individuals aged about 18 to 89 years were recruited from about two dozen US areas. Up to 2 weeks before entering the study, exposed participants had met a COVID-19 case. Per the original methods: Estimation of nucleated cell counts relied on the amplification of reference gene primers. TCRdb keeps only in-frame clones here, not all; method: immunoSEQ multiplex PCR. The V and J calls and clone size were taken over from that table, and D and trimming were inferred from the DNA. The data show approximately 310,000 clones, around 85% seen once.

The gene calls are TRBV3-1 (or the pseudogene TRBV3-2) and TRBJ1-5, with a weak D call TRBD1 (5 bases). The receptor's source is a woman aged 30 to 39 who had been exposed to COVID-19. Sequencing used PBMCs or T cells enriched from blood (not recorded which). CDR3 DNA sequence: TGTGCCAGCAGCCCGACAGTTAGCAATCAGCCCCAGCATTTT. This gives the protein CASSPTVSNQPQHF.